One and the same sample provided the 8 T cell receptor beta chains below, sequenced in a study of T cell responses to AZD1222 COVID-19 vaccine. The table came from immunoSEQ multiplex PCR; TCRdb's copy has only in-frame clones and leaves some out. The sample has almost 95,000 clones; 85% are singletons. The sample consisted of peripheral blood, taken 28 days after the second AZD1222 dose. These TCRs come from an adult who received the AZD1222 COVID-19 vaccine.

The chain carries TRBV4-1 and TRBJ1-5; 8 bases fit TRBD1. Germline V gene lookup returns CDR1 MGHRA and CDR2 YSYEKL. Trimming removed 1 base from V and 4 bases from J; junction bases left unmatched: 6. This CDR3 has 16 residues. The CDR3 sequence is CASSQARDRLNQPQHF. CDR3 coding DNA: TGCGCCAGCAGCCAAGCCAGGGACAGGCTTAATCAGCCCCAGCATTTT.

V is TRBV5-6 and J is TRBJ2-7; possible D gene TRBD1, 6 bases. Germline lookup yields CDR1 SGHDT and CDR2 YYEEEE. This CDR3 contains 11 residues. Trimming removed 2 bases at V and 6 bases at J, with 6 bases between. The CDR3: CASSLGGEQYF. The CDR3 DNA reads as TGTGCCAGCAGCTTAGGGGGCGAGCAGTACTTC. The complete variable domain, with remaining parts taken from reference TRBV5-6 and TRBJ2-7, reads DAGVTQSPTHLIKTRGQQVTLRCSPKSGHDTVSWYQQALGQGPQFIFQYYEEEERQRGNFPDRFSGHQFPNYSSELNVNALLLGDSALYLCASSLGGEQYFGPGTRLTVT.

V gene TRBV6-1 combines with J gene TRBJ2-5; 7 bases agree with TRBD2. J was trimmed by 4 bases and V by 1 base; bases with no gene match: 9. This CDR3 is 16 amino acids long. Germline lookup yields CDR1 MNHNS and CDR2 SASEGT. CDR3: CASSEVDFGEGETQYF. DNA of the CDR3: TGTGCCAGCAGTGAAGTTGACTTCGGGGAGGGAGAGACCCAGTACTTC.

The J gene is TRBJ2-3, the V gene TRBV5-1, with D possibly matching TRBD2 (5 bases). The V end lost 1 base, the J end lost 5 bases, and 17 bases lay between the germline ends. CDR1 is SGHRS and CDR2 is YFSETQ in the germline V gene. The CDR3 contains 16 residues. The DNA for the CDR3 is TGCGCCAGCAGCTTGAGAGATCTTGGGAGTGGAGATACGCAGTATTTT. Residues: CASSLRDLGSGDTQYF.

As for this clone: The junction does not match germline at one end; this may be a read error. V gene TRBV19 combines with J gene TRBJ2-6; 9 nucleotides match TRBD1. Germline loops: CDR1 LNHDA, CDR2 SQIVND (reference sequence). The CDR3 is 16 amino acids. As DNA, the CDR3 is TGTGCCAGTAGTATCACACAGGGGGCTGGTGCCAACGTCCTGACTTTC. It encodes CASSITQGAGANVLTF.

This sequence joins TRBV6-5 and TRBJ1-2; maybe TRBD1 (5 bases). Deletions cut 4 bases from V and 8 bases from J, with 14 bases between. This CDR3 has 13 residues. The V gene's germline CDR1 is MNHEY and CDR2 SVGAGI. The CDR3 here is CASSLGRWDGYTF. The CDR3 DNA reads TGTGCCAGCAGTTTGGGCAGGTGGGACGGCTACACCTTC.

The J gene is TRBJ2-7, the V gene TRBV7-9, with no clear D. The germline V and J ends were trimmed by 2 bases and 5 bases, with 19 bases remaining between them. The germline CDR1 and CDR2 sequences are SEHNR and FQNEAQ (reference sequence). CDR3 length: 16 amino acids. CDR3 sequence reads: CASSLPRTPNGDEQYF. CDR3 DNA: TGTGCCAGCAGCTTACCAAGGACCCCGAATGGAGACGAGCAGTACTTC.

The rearrangement uses TRBV9 and TRBJ2-3; TRBD1 matches 9 bases. The junction had 6 bases not matched to a gene; V was cut back by 4 bases and J by 6 bases. Looked up from germline, CDR1 is SGDLS and CDR2 is YYNGEE. The CDR3 is 14 residues long. CDR3: CASSRRDREDTQYF. CDR3 DNA: TGTGCCAGCAGCCGCCGGGACAGGGAGGATACGCAGTATTTT.